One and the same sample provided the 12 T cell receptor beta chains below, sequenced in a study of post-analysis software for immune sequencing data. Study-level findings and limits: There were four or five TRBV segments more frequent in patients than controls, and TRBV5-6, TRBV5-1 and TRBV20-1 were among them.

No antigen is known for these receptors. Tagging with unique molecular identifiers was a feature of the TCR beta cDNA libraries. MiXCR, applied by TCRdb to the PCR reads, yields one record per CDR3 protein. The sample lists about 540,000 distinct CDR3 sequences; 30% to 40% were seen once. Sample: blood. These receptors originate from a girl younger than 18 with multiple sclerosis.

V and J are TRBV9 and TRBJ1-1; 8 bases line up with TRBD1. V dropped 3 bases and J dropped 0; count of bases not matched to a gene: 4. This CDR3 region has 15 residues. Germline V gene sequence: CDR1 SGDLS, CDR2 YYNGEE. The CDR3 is CASSARDRLNTEAFF. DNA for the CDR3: TGTGCCAGCAGCGCCCGGGACAGGTTGAACACTGAAGCTTTCTTT.

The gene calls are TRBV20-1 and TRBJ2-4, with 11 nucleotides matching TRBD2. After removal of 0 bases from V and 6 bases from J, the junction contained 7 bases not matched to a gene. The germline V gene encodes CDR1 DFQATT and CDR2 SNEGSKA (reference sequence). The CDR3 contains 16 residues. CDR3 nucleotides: TGCAGTGCTAGAGAGCCTAGCGGGGGGTTTAGAAACATTCAGTACTTC. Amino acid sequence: CSAREPSGGFRNIQYF.

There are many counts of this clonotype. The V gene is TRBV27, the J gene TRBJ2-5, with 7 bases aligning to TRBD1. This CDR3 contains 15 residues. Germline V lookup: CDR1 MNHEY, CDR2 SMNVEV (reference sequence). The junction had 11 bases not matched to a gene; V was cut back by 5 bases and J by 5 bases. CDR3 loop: CASSKGQAGGETQYF. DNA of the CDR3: TGTGCCAGCAGTAAAGGACAGGCTGGCGGGGAGACCCAGTACTTC.

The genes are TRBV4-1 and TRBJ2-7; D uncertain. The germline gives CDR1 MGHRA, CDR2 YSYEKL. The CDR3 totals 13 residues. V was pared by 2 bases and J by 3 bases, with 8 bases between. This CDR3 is CASSQLPGYEQYF. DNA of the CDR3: TGCGCCAGCAGCCAATTACCCGGCTACGAGCAGTACTTC.

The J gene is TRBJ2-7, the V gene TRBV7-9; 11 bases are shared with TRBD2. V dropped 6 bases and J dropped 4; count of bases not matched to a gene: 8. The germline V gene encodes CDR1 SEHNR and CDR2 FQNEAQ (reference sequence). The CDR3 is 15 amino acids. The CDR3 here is CASRRPGLAVYEQYF. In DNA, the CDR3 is TGTGCCAGCAGACGGCCGGGACTAGCGGTATACGAGCAGTACTTC.

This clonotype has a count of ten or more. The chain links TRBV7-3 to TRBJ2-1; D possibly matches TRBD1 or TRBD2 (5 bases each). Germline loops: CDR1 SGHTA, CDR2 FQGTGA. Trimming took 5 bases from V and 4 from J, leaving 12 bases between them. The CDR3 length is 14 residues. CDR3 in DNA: TGTGCCAGCAGCCCCCTCGGGGCGTACAATGAGCAGTTCTTC. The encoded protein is CASSPLGAYNEQFF. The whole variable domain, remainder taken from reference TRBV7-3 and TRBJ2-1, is GAGVSQTPSNKVTEKGKYVELRCDPISGHTALYWYRQSLGQGPEFLIYFQGTGAADDSGLPNDRFFAVRPEGSVSTLKIQRTERGDSAVYLCASSPLGAYNEQFFGPGTRLTVL.

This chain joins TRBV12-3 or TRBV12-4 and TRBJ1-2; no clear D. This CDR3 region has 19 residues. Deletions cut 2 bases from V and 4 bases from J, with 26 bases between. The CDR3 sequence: CASSLSVAGPDLDVYGYTF. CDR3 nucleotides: TGTGCCAGCAGTTTATCAGTCGCAGGCCCCGATTTGGACGTCTATGGCTACACCTTC.

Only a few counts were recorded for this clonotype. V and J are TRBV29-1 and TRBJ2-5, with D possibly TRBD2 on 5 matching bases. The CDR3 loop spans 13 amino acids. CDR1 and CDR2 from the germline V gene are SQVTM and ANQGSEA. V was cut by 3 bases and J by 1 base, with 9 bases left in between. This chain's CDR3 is CSVEAGLQETQYF. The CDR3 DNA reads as TGCAGCGTTGAGGCAGGACTCCAAGAGACCCAGTACTTC.

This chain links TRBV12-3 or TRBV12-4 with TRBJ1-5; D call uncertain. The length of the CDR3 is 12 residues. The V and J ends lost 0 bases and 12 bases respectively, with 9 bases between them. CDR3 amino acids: CASSLAPPVQHF. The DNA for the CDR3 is TGTGCCAGCAGTTTAGCCCCTCCCGTCCAGCATTTT.

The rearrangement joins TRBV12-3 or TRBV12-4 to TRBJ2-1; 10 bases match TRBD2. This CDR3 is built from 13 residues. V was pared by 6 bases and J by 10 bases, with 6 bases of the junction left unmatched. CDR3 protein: CASSQVLAGEQFF. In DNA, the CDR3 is TGTGCCAGCAGCCAAGTACTAGCGGGGGAGCAGTTCTTC.

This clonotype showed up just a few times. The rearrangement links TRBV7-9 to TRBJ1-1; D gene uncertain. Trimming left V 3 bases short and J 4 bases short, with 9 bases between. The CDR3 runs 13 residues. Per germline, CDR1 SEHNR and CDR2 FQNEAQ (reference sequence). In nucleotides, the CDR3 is TGTGCCAGCAGCTTGACACCAACCACTGAAGCTTTCTTT. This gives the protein CASSLTPTTEAFF.

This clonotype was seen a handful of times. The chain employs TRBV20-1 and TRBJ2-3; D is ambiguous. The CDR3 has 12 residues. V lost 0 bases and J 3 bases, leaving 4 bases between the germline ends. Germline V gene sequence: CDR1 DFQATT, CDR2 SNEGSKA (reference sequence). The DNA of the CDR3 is TGCAGTGCTAGAGAAGAAACAGATACGCAGTATTTT. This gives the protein CSAREETDTQYF.